Only one count was recorded for the clone carrying this T cell receptor beta chain. Enrollees, about 18 to 90 years old, lived in 24 US areas. The source of the sample is a study of blood T cell repertoires in COVID-19. The overall study: Sources were T cells, B-cell-depleted T cells, or PBMCs; the material itself was cDNA or gDNA.

Trimming cost V 0 bases and J 4 bases, with 15 bases left between them. The length of the CDR3 is 16 residues. The V gene's germline CDR1 is MNHEY and CDR2 SVGAGI. Study processing details: Amplification from reference gene primers served as the basis for estimated nucleated cell counts. The repertoire was sequenced with immunoSEQ multiplex PCR; TCRdb's copy has only in-frame clones and lacks some. V, J and clone size are taken as reported in that table, and D and trimming were inferred from the DNA itself. The table has some 270,000 clones, over 75% seen once. This chain joins TRBV6-5 and TRBJ1-2; D is ambiguous. The sequence was collected from a woman aged 40 to 50 who had been exposed to COVID-19. Sequencing was done on a sample of PBMCs or T cells enriched from blood (not recorded which). The CDR3 sequence is CASSYSSGGGPYGYTF. The CDR3 DNA reads as TGTGCCAGCAGTTACTCCTCTGGTGGAGGACCCTATGGCTACACCTTC.